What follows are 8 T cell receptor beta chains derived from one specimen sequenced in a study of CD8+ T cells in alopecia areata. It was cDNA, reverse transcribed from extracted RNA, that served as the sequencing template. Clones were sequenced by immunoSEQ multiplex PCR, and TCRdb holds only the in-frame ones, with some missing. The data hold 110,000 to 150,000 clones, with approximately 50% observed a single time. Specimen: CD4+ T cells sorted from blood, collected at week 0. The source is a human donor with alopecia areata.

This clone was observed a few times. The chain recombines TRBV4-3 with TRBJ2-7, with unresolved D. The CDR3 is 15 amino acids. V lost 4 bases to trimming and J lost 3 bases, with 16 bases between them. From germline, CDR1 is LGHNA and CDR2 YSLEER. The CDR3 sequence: CASSRGDATNYEQYF. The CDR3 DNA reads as TGCGCCAGCAGCCGCGGTGACGCCACCAACTACGAGCAGTACTTC.

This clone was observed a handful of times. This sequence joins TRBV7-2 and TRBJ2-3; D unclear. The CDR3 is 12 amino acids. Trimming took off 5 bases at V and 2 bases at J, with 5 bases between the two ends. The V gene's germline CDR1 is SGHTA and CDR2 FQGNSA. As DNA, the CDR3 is TGTGCCAGCAGCAACCCCACAGATACGCAGTATTTT. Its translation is CASSNPTDTQYF.

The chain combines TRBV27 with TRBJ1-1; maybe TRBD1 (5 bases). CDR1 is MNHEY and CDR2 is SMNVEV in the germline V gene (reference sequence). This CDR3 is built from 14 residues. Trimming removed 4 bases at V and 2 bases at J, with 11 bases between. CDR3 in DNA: TGTGCCAGCAGTTACCGAGGGGATAACACTGAAGCTTTCTTT. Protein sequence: CASSYRGDNTEAFF.

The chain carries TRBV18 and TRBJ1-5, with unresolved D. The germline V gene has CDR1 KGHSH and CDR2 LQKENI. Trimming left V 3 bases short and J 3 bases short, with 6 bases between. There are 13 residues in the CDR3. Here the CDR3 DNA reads TGTGCCAGCTCACCGGCCAACAATCAGCCCCAGCATTTT. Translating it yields CASSPANNQPQHF.

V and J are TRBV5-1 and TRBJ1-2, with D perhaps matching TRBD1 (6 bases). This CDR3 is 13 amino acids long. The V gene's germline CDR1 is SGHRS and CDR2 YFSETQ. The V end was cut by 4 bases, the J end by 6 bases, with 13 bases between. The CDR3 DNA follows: TGCGCCAGCAGCCCCGGAGGGGGAGATGGCTACACCTTC. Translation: CASSPGGGDGYTF.

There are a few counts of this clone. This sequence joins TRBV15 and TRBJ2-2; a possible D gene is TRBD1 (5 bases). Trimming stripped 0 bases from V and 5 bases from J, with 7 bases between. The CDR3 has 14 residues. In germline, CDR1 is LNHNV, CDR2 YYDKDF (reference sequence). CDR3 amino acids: CATSREAGTGELFF. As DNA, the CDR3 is TGTGCCACCAGCAGAGAAGCAGGGACCGGGGAGCTGTTTTTT.

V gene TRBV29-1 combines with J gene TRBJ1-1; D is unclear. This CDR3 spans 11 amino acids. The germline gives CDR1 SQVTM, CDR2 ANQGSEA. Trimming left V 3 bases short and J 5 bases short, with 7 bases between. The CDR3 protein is CSVERDTEAFF. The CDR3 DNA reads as TGCAGCGTTGAGCGGGATACTGAAGCTTTCTTT. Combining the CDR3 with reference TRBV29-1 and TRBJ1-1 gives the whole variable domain SAVISQKPSRDICQRGTSLTIQCQVDSQVTMMFWYRQQPGQSLTLIATANQGSEATYESGFVIDKFPISRPNLTFSTLTVSNMSPEDSSIYLCSVERDTEAFFGQGTRLTVV.

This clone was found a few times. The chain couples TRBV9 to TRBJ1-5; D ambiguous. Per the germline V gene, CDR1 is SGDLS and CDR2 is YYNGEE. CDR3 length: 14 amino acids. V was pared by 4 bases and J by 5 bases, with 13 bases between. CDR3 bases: TGTGCCAGCAGCCCGTCGACCGAGTATCAGCCCCAGCATTTT. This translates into CASSPSTEYQPQHF.